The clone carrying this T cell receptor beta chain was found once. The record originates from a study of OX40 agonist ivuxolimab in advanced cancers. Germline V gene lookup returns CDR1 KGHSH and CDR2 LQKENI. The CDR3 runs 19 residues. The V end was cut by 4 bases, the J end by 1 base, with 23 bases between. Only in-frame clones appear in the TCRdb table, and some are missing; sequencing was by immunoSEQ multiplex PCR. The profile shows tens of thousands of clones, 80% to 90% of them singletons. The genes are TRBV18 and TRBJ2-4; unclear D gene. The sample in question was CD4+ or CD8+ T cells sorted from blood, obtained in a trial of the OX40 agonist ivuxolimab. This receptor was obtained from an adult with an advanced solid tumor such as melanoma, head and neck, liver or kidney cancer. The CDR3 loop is CASSLIEAAYPPAKNIQYF. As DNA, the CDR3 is TGTGCCAGCTCACTTATCGAGGCCGCCTACCCTCCGGCCAAAAACATTCAGTACTTC.